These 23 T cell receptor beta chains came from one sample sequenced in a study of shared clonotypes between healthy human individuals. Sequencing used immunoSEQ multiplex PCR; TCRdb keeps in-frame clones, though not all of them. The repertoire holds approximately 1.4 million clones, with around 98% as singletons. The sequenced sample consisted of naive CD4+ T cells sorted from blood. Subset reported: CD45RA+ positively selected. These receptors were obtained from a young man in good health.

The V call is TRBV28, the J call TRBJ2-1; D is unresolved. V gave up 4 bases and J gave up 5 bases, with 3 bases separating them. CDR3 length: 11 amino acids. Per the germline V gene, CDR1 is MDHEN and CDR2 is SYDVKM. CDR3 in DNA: TGTGCCAGCAGTTCTCACAATGAGCAGTTCTTC. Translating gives CASSSHNEQFF.

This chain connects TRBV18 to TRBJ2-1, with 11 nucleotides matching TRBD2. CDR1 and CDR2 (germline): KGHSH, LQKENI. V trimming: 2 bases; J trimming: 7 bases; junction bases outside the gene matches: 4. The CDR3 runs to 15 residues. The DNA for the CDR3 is TGTGCCAGCTCACCAACTAGCGGGGGATTGAATGAGCAGTTCTTC. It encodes CASSPTSGGLNEQFF.

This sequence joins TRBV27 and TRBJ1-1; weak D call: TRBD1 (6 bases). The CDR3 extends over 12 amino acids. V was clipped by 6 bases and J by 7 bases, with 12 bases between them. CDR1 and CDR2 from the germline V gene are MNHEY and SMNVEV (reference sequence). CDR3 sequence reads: CASSPTGSEAFF. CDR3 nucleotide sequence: TGTGCCAGCAGCCCTACAGGGAGTGAAGCTTTCTTT.

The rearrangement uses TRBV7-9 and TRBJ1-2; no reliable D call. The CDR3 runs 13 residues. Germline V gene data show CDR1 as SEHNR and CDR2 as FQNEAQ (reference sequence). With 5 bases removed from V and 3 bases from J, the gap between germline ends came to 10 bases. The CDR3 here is CASSRSGDYGYTF. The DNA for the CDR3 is TGTGCCAGCAGCCGTTCGGGAGACTATGGCTACACCTTC.

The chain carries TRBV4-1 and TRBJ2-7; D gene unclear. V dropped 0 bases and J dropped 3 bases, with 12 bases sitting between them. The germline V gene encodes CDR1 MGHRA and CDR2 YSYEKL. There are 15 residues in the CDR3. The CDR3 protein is CASSQEKHLHYEQYF. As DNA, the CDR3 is TGCGCCAGCAGCCAAGAAAAACACCTACACTACGAGCAGTACTTC.

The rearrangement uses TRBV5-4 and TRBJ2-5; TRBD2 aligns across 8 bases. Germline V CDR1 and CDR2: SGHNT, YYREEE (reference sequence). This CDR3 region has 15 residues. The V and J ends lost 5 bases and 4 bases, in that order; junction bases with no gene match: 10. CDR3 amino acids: CASSQESGSAETQYF. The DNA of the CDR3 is TGTGCCAGCAGTCAAGAAAGCGGGAGCGCAGAGACCCAGTACTTC.

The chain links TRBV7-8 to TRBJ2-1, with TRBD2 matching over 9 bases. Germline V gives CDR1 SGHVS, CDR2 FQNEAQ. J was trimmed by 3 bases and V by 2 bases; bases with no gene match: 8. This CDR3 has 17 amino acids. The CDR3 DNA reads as TGTGCCAGCAGCTTAAGGGGGACTAGCTTAATCTACAATGAGCAGTTCTTC. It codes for CASSLRGTSLIYNEQFF.

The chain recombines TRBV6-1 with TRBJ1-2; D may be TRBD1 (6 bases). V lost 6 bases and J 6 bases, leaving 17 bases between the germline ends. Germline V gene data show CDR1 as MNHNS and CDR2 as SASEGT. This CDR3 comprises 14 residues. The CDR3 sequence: CASSGGRGYNGYTF. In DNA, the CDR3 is TGTGCCAGCAGCGGGGGCAGGGGATACAATGGCTACACCTTC.

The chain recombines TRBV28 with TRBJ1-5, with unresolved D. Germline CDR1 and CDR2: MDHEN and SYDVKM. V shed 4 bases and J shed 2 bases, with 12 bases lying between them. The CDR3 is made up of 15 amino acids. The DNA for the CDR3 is TGTGCCAGCAGTTCGTCGCGGGTGGGCAATCAGCCCCAGCATTTT. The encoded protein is CASSSSRVGNQPQHF.

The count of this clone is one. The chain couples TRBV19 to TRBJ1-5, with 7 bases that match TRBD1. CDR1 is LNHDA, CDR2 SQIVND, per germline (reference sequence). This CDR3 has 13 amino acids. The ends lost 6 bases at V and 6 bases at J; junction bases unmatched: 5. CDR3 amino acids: CASRLQGGQPQHF. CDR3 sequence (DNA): TGTGCCAGTAGGCTCCAGGGGGGTCAGCCCCAGCATTTT.

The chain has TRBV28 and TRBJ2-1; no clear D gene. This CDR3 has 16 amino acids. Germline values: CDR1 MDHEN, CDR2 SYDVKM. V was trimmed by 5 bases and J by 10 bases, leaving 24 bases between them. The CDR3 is CASSHPSVKTSREQFF. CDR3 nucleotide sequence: TGTGCCAGCAGTCATCCCTCTGTGAAGACTTCACGAGAGCAGTTCTTC.

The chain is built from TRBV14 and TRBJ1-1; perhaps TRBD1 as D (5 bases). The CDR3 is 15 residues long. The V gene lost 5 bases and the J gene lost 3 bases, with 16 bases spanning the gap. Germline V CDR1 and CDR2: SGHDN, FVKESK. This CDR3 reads CASSGTTAEYTEAFF. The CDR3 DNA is TGTGCCAGCAGCGGCACGACAGCCGAGTACACTGAAGCTTTCTTT.

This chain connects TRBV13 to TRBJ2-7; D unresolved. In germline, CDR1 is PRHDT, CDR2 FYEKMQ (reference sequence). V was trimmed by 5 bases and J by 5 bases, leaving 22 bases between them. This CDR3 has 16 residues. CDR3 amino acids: CASSPYPGAALDEQYF. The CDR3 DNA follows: TGTGCCAGCAGCCCCTACCCAGGAGCTGCTTTGGACGAGCAGTACTTC. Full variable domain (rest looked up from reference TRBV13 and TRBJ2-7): AAGVIQSPRHLIKEKRETATLKCYPIPRHDTVYWYQQGPGQDPQFLISFYEKMQSDKGSIPDRFSAQQFSDYHSELNMSSLELGDSALYFCASSPYPGAALDEQYFGPGTRLTVT.

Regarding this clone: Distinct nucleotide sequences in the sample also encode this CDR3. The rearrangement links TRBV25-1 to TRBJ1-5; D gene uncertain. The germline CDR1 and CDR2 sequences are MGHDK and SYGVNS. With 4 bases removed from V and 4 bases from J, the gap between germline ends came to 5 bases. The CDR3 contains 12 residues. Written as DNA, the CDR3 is TGTGCCAGCAGTGTAGGGAATCAGCCCCAGCATTTT. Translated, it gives CASSVGNQPQHF.

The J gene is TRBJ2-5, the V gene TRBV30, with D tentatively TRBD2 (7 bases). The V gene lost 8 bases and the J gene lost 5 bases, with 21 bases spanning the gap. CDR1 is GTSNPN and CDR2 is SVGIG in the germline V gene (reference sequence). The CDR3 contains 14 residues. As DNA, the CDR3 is TGTGCCCTCTCGGTAGGGGGGGGTTGGGAGACCCAGTACTTC. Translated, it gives CALSVGGGWETQYF.

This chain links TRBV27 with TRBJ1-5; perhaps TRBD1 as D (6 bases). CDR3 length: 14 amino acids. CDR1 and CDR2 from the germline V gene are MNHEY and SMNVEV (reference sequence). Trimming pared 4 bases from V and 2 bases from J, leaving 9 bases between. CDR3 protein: CASSSGGGNQPQHF. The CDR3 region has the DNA TGTGCCAGCAGTTCCGGGGGCGGCAATCAGCCCCAGCATTTT.

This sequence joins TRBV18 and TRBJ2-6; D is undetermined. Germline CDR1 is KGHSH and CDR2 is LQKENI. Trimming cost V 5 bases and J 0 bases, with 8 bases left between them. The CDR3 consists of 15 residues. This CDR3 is CASSATDSGANVLTF. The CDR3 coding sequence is TGTGCCAGCTCAGCCACGGACTCTGGGGCCAACGTCCTGACTTTC.

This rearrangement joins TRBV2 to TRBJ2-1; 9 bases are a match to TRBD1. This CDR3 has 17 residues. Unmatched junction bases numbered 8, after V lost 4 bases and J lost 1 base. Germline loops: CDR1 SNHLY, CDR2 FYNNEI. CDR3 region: CASSGPPGQGSYNEQFF. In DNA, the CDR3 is TGTGCCAGCAGTGGACCTCCGGGACAGGGATCCTACAATGAGCAGTTCTTC.

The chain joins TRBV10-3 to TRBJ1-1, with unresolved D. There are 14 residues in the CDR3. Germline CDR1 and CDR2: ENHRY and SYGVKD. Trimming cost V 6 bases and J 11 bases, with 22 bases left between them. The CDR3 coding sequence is TGTGCCATCAGGACAATGAACGGGCCCGGCGAGGCTTTCTTT. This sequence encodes CAIRTMNGPGEAFF.

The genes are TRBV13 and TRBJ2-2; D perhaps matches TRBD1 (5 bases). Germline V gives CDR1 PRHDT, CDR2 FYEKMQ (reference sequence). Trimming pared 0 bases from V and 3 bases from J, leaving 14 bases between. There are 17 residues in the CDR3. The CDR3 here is CASSLGRWQGYTGELFF. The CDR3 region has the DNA TGTGCCAGCAGCTTAGGCCGGTGGCAGGGCTACACCGGGGAGCTGTTTTTT.

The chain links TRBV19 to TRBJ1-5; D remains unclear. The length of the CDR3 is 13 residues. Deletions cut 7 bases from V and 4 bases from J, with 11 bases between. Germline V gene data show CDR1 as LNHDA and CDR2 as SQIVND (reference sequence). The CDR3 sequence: CASKRTDNQPQHF. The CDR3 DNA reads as TGTGCCAGTAAGAGGACGGATAATCAGCCCCAGCATTTT.

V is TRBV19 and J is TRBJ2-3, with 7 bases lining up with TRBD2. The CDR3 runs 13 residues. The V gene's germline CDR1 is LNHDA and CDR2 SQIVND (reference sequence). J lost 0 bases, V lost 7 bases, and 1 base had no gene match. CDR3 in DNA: TGTGCCAGTACCGGGAGGAGCACAGATACGCAGTATTTT. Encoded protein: CASTGRSTDTQYF.

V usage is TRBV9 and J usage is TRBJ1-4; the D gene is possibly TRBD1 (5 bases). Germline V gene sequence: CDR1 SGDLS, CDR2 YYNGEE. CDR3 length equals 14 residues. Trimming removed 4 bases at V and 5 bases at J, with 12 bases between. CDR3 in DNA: TGTGCCAGCAGCAGGACAAGCGCAAATGAAAAACTGTTTTTT. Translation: CASSRTSANEKLFF.